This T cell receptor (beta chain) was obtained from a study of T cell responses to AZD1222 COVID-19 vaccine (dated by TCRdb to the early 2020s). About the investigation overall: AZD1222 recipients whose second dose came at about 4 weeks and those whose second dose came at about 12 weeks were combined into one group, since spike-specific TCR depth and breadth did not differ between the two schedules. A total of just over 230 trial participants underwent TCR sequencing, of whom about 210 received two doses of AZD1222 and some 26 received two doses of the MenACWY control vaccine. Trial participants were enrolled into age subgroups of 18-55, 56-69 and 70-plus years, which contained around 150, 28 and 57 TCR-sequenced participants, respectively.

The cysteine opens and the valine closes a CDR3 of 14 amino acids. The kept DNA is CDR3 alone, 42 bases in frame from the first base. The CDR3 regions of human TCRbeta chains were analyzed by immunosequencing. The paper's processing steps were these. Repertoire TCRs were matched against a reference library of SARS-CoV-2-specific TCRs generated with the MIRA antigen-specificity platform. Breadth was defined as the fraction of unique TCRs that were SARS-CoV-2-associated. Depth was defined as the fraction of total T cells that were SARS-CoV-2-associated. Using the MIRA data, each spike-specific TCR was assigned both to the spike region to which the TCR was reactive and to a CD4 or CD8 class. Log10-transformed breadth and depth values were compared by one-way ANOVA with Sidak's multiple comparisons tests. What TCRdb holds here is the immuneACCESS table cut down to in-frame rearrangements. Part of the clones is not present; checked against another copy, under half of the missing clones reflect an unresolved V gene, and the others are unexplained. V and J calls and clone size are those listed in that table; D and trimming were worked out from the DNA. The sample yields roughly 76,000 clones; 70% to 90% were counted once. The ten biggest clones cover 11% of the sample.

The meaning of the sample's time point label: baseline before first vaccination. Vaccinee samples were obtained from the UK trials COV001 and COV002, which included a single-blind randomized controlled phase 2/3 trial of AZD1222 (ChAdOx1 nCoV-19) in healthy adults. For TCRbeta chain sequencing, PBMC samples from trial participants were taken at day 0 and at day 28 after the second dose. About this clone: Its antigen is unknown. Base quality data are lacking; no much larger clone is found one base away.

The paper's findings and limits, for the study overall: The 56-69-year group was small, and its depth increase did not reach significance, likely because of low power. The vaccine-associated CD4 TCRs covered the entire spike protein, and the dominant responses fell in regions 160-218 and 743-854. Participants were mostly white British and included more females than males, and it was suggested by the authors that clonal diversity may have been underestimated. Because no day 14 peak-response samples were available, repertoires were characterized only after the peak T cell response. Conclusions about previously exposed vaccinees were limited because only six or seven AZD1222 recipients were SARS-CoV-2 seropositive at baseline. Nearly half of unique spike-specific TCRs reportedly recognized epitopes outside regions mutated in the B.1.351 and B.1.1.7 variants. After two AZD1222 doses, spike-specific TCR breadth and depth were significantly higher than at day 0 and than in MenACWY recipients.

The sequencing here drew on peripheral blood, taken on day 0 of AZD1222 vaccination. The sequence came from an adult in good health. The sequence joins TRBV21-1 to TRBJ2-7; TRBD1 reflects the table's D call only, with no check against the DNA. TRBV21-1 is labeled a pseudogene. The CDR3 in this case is CASSKRGDSYEQYV. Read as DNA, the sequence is TGTGCCAGCAGCAAAAGGGGGGACAGTTACGAGCAGTACGTC.